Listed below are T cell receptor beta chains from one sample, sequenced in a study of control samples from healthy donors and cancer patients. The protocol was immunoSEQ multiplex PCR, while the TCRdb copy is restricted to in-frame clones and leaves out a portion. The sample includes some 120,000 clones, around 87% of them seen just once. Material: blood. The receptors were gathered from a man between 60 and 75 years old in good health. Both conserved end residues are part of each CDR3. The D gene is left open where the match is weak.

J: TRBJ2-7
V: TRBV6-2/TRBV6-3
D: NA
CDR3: CASSLQGWEQYF
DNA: TGTGCCAGCAGTCTACAGGGTTGGGAGCAGTACTTC

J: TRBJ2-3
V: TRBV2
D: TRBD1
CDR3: CASSQQGAPTDTQYF
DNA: TGTGCCAGCAGCCAACAGGGGGCACCAACAGATACGCAGTATTTT

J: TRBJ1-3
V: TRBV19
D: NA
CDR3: CASSIDRWPGNTIYF
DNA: TGTGCCAGTAGTATCGACCGGTGGCCTGGAAACACCATATATTTT

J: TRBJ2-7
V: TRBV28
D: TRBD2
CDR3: CASNVAGVKDEQYF
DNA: TGTGCCAGCAATGTAGCGGGGGTTAAAGACGAGCAGTACTTC

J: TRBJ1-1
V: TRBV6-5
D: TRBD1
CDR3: CASSQQGRNTEAFF
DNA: TGTGCCAGCAGTCAACAGGGGCGGAACACTGAAGCTTTCTTT

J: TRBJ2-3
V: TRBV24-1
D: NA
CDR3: CATSDSQGGPDTQYF
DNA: TGTGCCACCAGTGATTCGCAGGGTGGCCCAGATACGCAGTATTTT

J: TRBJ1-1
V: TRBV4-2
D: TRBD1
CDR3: CASSQAGTGFTEAFF
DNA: TGTGCCAGCAGCCAAGCGGGGACAGGGTTTACTGAAGCTTTCTTT

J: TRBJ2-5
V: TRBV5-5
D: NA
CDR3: CASSLGGTLQETQYF
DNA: TGTGCCAGCAGCCTGGGAGGTACTCTCCAAGAGACCCAGTACTTC

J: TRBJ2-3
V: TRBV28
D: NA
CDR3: CASSFASTGPGPSGDTQYF
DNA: TGTGCCAGCAGTTTCGCCTCGACAGGACCAGGTCCTTCAGGGGATACGCAGTATTTT

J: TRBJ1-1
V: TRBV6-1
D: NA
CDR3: CASSETVNTEAFF
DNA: TGTGCCAGCAGTGAGACAGTGAACACTGAAGCTTTCTTT

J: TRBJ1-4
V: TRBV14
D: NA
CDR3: CASSQDVGAGEKLFF
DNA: TGTGCCAGCAGCCAAGATGTGGGGGCTGGTGAAAAACTGTTTTTT